The 20 T cell receptor beta chains reported below all come from one sample, sequenced in a study of identical twins (dated by TCRdb to 2016 to 2018). Library prep was done by 5' RACE. For sequencing, an Illumina HiSeq 2000 was employed. TCRdb reran the public reads through fastp at Q25 and MiXCR, keeping productive beta chains. Records with the same CDR3 protein are collapsed into one entry carrying the most frequent genes and DNA. This sample lists around 570,000 distinct CDR3 sequences; more than 9% were detected once. Approximately 3% of the sample is held by the ten biggest clonotypes. The sample was also linked to a second study, of yellow fever vaccine responses in identical twins.

The sequenced sample was PBMCs. The receptors stem from a woman younger than 35 in good health.

The chain joins TRBV6-5 to TRBJ2-3; 8 bases line up with TRBD1. This CDR3 contains 16 residues. V lost 4 bases to trimming and J lost 0 bases; unmatched junction nucleotides: 6. Germline CDR1 reads MNHEY; CDR2 reads SVGAGI. CDR3 bases: TGTGCCAGCAGTTCGGGACAGGCGGCTAGCACAGATACGCAGTATTTT. Translating gives CASSSGQAASTDTQYF.

In this sample, this clonotype turned up a few times. The chain uses TRBV10-3 and TRBJ2-1; D gene unclear. Germline CDR1 reads ENHRY; CDR2 reads SYGVKD. V lost 3 bases, J lost 7 bases, and 4 bases lay in between. CDR3 size: 11 residues. This CDR3 reads CAISDLNEQFF. The CDR3 bases are TGTGCCATCAGTGATCTAAATGAGCAGTTCTTC.

This clonotype was observed a handful of times. The chain is built from TRBV10-2 and TRBJ2-1, with TRBD1 matching 7 bases. With 10 bases clipped from V and 8 bases from J, the junction kept 11 bases outside the gene matches. This CDR3 is 13 amino acids long. The V gene's germline CDR1 is WSHSY and CDR2 SAAADI. The CDR3 region has the DNA TGCGCCATTCGGGACAGATGGTTAGATGAGCAGTTCTTC. Its protein is CAIRDRWLDEQFF.

The V and J genes are TRBV10-3 and TRBJ2-5, with 7 bases that match TRBD1. The germline CDR1 and CDR2 sequences are ENHRY and SYGVKD. The CDR3 extends over 13 amino acids. With 11 bases clipped from V and 5 bases from J, the junction kept 11 bases outside the gene matches. The CDR3 DNA sequence: TGTGCCGTTAAGGGGGCGAACGATGAGACCCAGTACTTC. Translated, it gives CAVKGANDETQYF.

This clonotype was seen ten or more times. The chain couples TRBV29-1 to TRBJ1-1, with D perhaps TRBD1 (5 bases). The CDR3 runs to 13 residues. The V gene lost 7 bases and the J gene lost 0 bases, with 12 bases spanning the gap. Germline V CDR1 and CDR2: SQVTM, ANQGSEA. DNA of the CDR3: TGCAGCGGGAGACCGGGACTGAACACTGAAGCTTTCTTT. Translation: CSGRPGLNTEAFF.

CDR3: CASTTGGPNHWQTQYF. CDR3 sequence (DNA): TGTGCCAGCACCACAGGGGGCCCTAACCACTGGCAGACCCAGTACTTC. The chain is built from TRBV7-2 and TRBJ2-5; 9 positions agree with TRBD1. The germline V gene has CDR1 SGHTA and CDR2 FQGNSA. The V and J ends lost 7 bases and 6 bases, in that order; junction bases with no gene match: 15. The CDR3 loop spans 16 amino acids.

V usage is TRBV29-1 and J usage is TRBJ2-1; 7 bases map to TRBD2. The germline gives CDR1 SQVTM, CDR2 ANQGSEA. V trimming: 7 bases; J trimming: 7 bases; junction bases outside the gene matches: 1. This CDR3 contains 10 residues. CDR3 loop: CSGGGNEQFF. CDR3 coding DNA: TGCAGCGGGGGAGGGAATGAGCAGTTCTTC.

This clonotype has ten or more counts. The chain recombines TRBV5-6 with TRBJ2-1; D could derive from TRBD1 or TRBD2 (5 bases each). The CDR3 sequence is 15 residues long. Per germline, CDR1 SGHDT and CDR2 YYEEEE. Between the trimmed V and J ends, which lost 5 bases and 2 bases, there was a span of 14 bases. Here the CDR3 DNA reads TGTGCCAGCAGTCTCACCGGGACGGCCTACAATGAGCAGTTCTTC. Its protein is CASSLTGTAYNEQFF.

This clonotype has at least ten counts. The V call is TRBV11-2, the J call TRBJ1-1; D unresolved. Germline V gives CDR1 SGHAT, CDR2 FQNNGV. With 4 bases removed from V and 7 bases from J, the gap between germline ends came to 13 bases. This CDR3 spans 13 amino acids. CDR3 DNA sequence: TGTGCCAGCAGCTCCCTGGGAAAGCTTGAAGCTTTCTTT. Its translation is CASSSLGKLEAFF.

This clonotype has only a few counts. The rearrangement uses TRBV7-9 and TRBJ2-7, with TRBD2 identical over 10 bases. Germline CDR1 SEHNR, CDR2 FQNEAQ (reference sequence). The CDR3 runs to 16 residues. Trimming at V came to 4 bases and at J to 4 bases, leaving 10 bases not matched to a gene. The CDR3 region has the DNA TGTGCCAGCAGCTCCCCAATAGTAGCGGGGGGATACGAGCAGTACTTC. Amino acids: CASSSPIVAGGYEQYF.

The table lists this clonotype with many counts. V gene TRBV9 combines with J gene TRBJ2-3; the match to TRBD2 covers 8 bases. This CDR3 contains 16 residues. Germline CDR1 is SGDLS and CDR2 is YYNGEE. J was trimmed by 4 bases and V by 0 bases; bases with no gene match: 7. CDR3 sequence reads: CASSVVPGLGPDTQYF. The CDR3 DNA follows: TGTGCCAGCAGCGTAGTCCCGGGACTAGGTCCAGATACGCAGTATTTT.

This clonotype has only a few counts. This chain links TRBV12-3 or TRBV12-4 with TRBJ2-3; TRBD2 aligns across 8 bases. The CDR3 sequence is 14 residues long. With V trimmed by 5 bases and J by 6 bases, 7 bases remained unmatched. The CDR3 here is CASSDGTSTDTQYF. As DNA, the CDR3 is TGTGCCAGCAGTGATGGGACTAGTACTGATACGCAGTATTTT.

The rearrangement joins TRBV2 to TRBJ2-6; D gene ambiguous. CDR3 length: 18 amino acids. Between the trimmed V and J ends, which lost 11 bases and 0 bases, there was a span of 23 bases. The germline V gene has CDR1 SNHLY and CDR2 FYNNEI. CDR3 sequence: CAFSLWAAIHSGANVLTF. In DNA, the CDR3 is TGTGCCTTCAGTTTATGGGCAGCGATACACTCTGGGGCCAACGTCCTGACTTTC.

The chain links TRBV7-2 to TRBJ1-6; 10 nucleotides line up with TRBD1. CDR1 is SGHTA and CDR2 is FQGNSA in the germline V gene. Germline trimming cut 5 bases from V and 9 bases from J; bases unmatched to any gene: 13. The CDR3 length is 17 residues. CDR3 sequence reads: CASSRDRDRGWASPLHF. The DNA of the CDR3 is TGTGCCAGCAGCCGAGACCGGGACAGGGGATGGGCTTCACCCCTCCACTTT. The full variable domain, rest sourced from reference TRBV7-2 and TRBJ1-6, is GAGVSQSPSNKVTEKGKDVELRCDPISGHTALYWYRQSLGQGLEFLIYFQGNSAPDKSGLPSDRFSAERTGGSVSTLTIQRTQQEDSAVYLCASSRDRDRGWASPLHFGNGTRLTVT.

Ten or more counts support this clonotype. The genes are TRBV5-1 and TRBJ2-5; TRBD1 is a possible D gene (6 bases). The germline V gene has CDR1 SGHRS and CDR2 YFSETQ. CDR3 length equals 13 residues. Deletions cut 5 bases from V and 2 bases from J, with 10 bases between. Here the CDR3 reads CASRTGRQETQYF. In DNA, the CDR3 is TGCGCCAGCAGGACAGGCCGTCAAGAGACCCAGTACTTC.

This clonotype came up a few times. V and J are TRBV4-2 and TRBJ2-1; no firm D call. CDR1 and CDR2 (germline): LGHNA, YNFKEQ. The V and J ends lost 1 base and 4 bases respectively, with 14 bases between them. The CDR3 covers 16 residues. The CDR3 DNA follows: TGTGCCAGCAGCCAAGCTTCTGTGATGGGGTACAATGAGCAGTTCTTC. It codes for CASSQASVMGYNEQFF.

This clonotype was recorded a few times. V gene TRBV20-1 combines with J gene TRBJ2-7, with D hard to call. There are 12 residues in the CDR3. The germline gives CDR1 DFQATT, CDR2 SNEGSKA (reference sequence). V gave up 3 bases and J gave up 0 bases, with 6 bases separating them. The CDR3 is CSASPISYEQYF. CDR3 nucleotides: TGCAGTGCTAGCCCCATCTCCTACGAGCAGTACTTC.

This clonotype turned up a few times. The chain is built from TRBV7-2 and TRBJ2-3, with TRBD2 matching 7 bases. Germline lookup yields CDR1 SGHTA and CDR2 FQGNSA. The length of the CDR3 is 14 residues. V lost 3 bases to trimming and J lost 4 bases; unmatched junction nucleotides: 4. CDR3 DNA: TGTGCCAGCAGCTTTTTAACTAGCGCAGATACGCAGTATTTT. Translating it yields CASSFLTSADTQYF.

The genes are TRBV6-2 or TRBV6-3 and TRBJ2-5, with 10 bases fitting TRBD2. With 2 bases clipped from V and 4 bases from J, the junction kept 1 base outside the gene matches. The CDR3 contains 14 residues. Germline V gene data show CDR1 as MNHEY and CDR2 as SVGEGT. CDR3 region: CASSYGTSVETQYF. DNA for the CDR3: TGTGCCAGCAGTTACGGGACTAGCGTAGAGACCCAGTACTTC.

This clonotype came up many times. J is TRBJ2-3 and V is TRBV7-9; D ambiguous. Germline CDR1 and CDR2: SEHNR and FQNEAQ (reference sequence). Trimming removed 1 base from V and 5 bases from J, with 10 bases in between. This CDR3 comprises 14 residues. The CDR3 here is CASSLGLNGDTQYF. Here the CDR3 DNA reads TGTGCCAGCAGCTTAGGGTTGAACGGAGATACGCAGTATTTT. The full variable domain, its missing parts supplied by reference TRBV7-9 and TRBJ2-3, is DTGVSQNPRHKITKRGQNVTFRCDPISEHNRLYWYRQTLGQGPEFLTYFQNEAQLEKSRLLSDRFSAERPKGSFSTLEIQRTEQGDSAMYLCASSLGLNGDTQYFGPGTRLTVL.